This TCR beta chain was sequenced during a study of OX40 agonist ivuxolimab in advanced cancers. About the study: Earlier treatment with anti-PD-1, anti-PD-L1 or anti-CTLA-4 was permitted, and about 40% had received some. Study results and limitations: On average, a greater number of expanded clones characterised CD8+ T cells relative to CD4+. Certain nonresponders likewise exhibited a low normalized T-cell clonal expansion.

About this clone: Its antigen is not identified.

V was shortened by 7 bases and J by 0 bases, with 18 bases between the two germline ends. Germline values: CDR1 SQVTM, CDR2 ANQGSEA. CDR3 length: 15 amino acids. Clones were sequenced by immunoSEQ multiplex PCR, and TCRdb holds only the in-frame ones, with some missing. This table holds over 55,000 clones, approximately 81% found once. The chain carries TRBV29-1 and TRBJ1-1, with D hard to call. The origin of this receptor is an adult with an advanced solid tumor such as melanoma, head and neck, liver or kidney cancer. Sequenced here: CD4+ or CD8+ T cells sorted from blood, sampled in a trial of the OX40 agonist ivuxolimab. CDR3 amino acids: CSAQAGWAMNTEAFF. Written as DNA, the CDR3 is TGCAGCGCCCAGGCCGGGTGGGCGATGAACACTGAAGCTTTCTTT.